Below are 10 T cell receptor beta chains sequenced from a single sample in a study of blood T cells in healthy people across ages. Sample-barcoded 5' priming and a J-beta primer mix drove a second PCR of roughly 6 to 12 cycles. TCRdb recomputed calls from the 5' RACE reads with MiXCR, one row per CDR3 protein. The sample includes a few hundred thousand distinct CDR3 sequences, roughly a quarter of them seen just once. These data also featured in a second study, about T cells of mothers and their children.

Sequencing was carried out using blood. Every receptor here comes from a boy aged 2 to 10 in good health.

This clonotype was found a few times. The genes are TRBV5-1 and TRBJ2-5; 10 nucleotides agree with TRBD2. The CDR3 consists of 14 residues. Looked up from germline, CDR1 is SGHRS and CDR2 is YFSETQ. V lost 5 bases and J lost 3; bases outside the gene matches: 4. The CDR3 protein is CASRRTSGEETQYF. In DNA, the CDR3 is TGCGCCAGCAGGCGAACTAGCGGGGAAGAGACCCAGTACTTC.

The chain joins TRBV18 to TRBJ2-7; no clear D. Germline V gives CDR1 KGHSH, CDR2 LQKENI. This CDR3 contains 14 residues. The ends were cut back, 3 bases at V and 0 bases at J, with 9 bases in the middle. The CDR3 DNA reads as TGTGCCAGCTCACCCGGCAGTTTCTCCTACGAGCAGTACTTC. Amino acid sequence: CASSPGSFSYEQYF.

This clonotype appeared once. The chain is built from TRBV7-3 and TRBJ2-1, with a possible D match to TRBD2 (7 bases). Trimming cost V 5 bases and J 1 base, with 15 bases left between them. This CDR3 is built from 16 residues. Germline-derived CDR1 and CDR2 are SGHTA and FQGTGA. In DNA, the CDR3 is TGTGCCAGCAGCCCAGGGGACTACCAGTCCTACAATGAGCAGTTCTTC. Protein: CASSPGDYQSYNEQFF.

This clonotype was picked up a small number of times. Its ends do not fully match the called genes, so a read error is possible. The chain links TRBV9 to TRBJ2-5, with D perhaps matching TRBD2 (6 bases). CDR1 and CDR2 from the germline V gene are SGDLS and YYNGEE. CDR3 size: 15 residues. The CDR3 is CASSFSWGEQETQHF. The CDR3 coding sequence is TGTGCCAGCAGCTTCTCGTGGGGGGAGCAGGAGACCCAGCACTTC.

The chain has TRBV29-1 and TRBJ2-2; TRBD2 agrees at 9 bases. After removal of 4 bases from V and 3 bases from J, the junction contained 6 bases not matched to a gene. The CDR3 loop spans 15 amino acids. Germline assignment: CDR1 SQVTM and CDR2 ANQGSEA. The CDR3 nucleotides read TGCAGCGTTGGAGGCGGGGGGGCCGACACCGGGGAGCTGTTTTTT. Its translation: CSVGGGGADTGELFF.

The J gene is TRBJ2-7, the V gene TRBV29-1, with 9 bases aligning to TRBD1. The CDR3 has 12 amino acids. The ends lost 5 bases at V and 3 bases at J; junction bases unmatched: 2. The germline gives CDR1 SQVTM, CDR2 ANQGSEA. CDR3 amino acids: CSVTDRGYEQYF. The CDR3 DNA is TGCAGCGTTACGGACAGGGGCTACGAGCAGTACTTC.

This sequence joins TRBV6-2 or TRBV6-3 and TRBJ2-2; D remains unclear. The V gene lost 5 bases and the J gene lost 4 bases, with 8 bases spanning the gap. The CDR3 has 13 amino acids. CDR1 MNHEY and CDR2 SVGEGT come from the germline V gene. The CDR3 reads CASSPSSTGELFF. In nucleotides, the CDR3 is TGTGCCAGCAGTCCCTCTAGCACCGGGGAGCTGTTTTTT.

The chain uses TRBV12-3 or TRBV12-4 and TRBJ1-2; D ambiguous. This CDR3 is 15 amino acids long. V shed 3 bases and J shed 2 bases, with 13 bases lying between them. The CDR3 DNA reads TGTGCCAGCAGTTTTCCGGGCAGATTAAACTATGGCTACACCTTC. Its protein is CASSFPGRLNYGYTF.

V and J are TRBV12-3 or TRBV12-4 and TRBJ2-5; D may be TRBD1 (6 bases). V lost 7 bases and J lost 2, with 11 bases in between. This CDR3 region has 13 residues. In DNA, the CDR3 is TGTGCCAGCATTGCGACAGGACAAGAGACCCAGTACTTC. It translates to CASIATGQETQYF.

This clonotype was recorded a few times. The CDR3: CASSEGQGIDTQYF. CDR3 DNA: TGTGCCAGCAGTGAAGGACAGGGGATAGATACGCAGTATTTT. The chain recombines TRBV2 with TRBJ2-3; 8 bases align to TRBD1. The germline CDR1 and CDR2 sequences are SNHLY and FYNNEI. The CDR3 totals 14 residues. V lost 1 base, J lost 5 bases, and 2 bases stayed unmatched. The complete variable domain, with remaining parts taken from reference TRBV2 and TRBJ2-3, reads EPEVTQTPSHQVTQMGQEVILRCVPISNHLYFYWYRQILGQKVEFLVSFYNNEISEKSEIFDDQFSVERPDGSNFTLKIRSTKLEDSAMYFCASSEGQGIDTQYFGPGTRLTVL.